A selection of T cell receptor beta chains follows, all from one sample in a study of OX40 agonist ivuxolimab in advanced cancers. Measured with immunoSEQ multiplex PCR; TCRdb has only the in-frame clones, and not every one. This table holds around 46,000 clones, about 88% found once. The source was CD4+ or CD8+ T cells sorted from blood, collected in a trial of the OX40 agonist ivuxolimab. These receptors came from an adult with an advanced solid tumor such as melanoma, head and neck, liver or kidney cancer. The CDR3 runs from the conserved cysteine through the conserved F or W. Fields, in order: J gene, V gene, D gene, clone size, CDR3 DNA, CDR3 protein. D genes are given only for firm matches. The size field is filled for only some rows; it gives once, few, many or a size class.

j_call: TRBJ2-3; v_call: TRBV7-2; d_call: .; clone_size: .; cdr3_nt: TGTGCCAGCAGCTTAGCGGATACGCAGTATTTT; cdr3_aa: CASSLADTQYF
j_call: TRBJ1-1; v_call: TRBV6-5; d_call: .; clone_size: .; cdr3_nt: TGTGCCAGCAGTTACTCGATCTACGGGAATGAAGCTTTCTTT; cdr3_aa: CASSYSIYGNEAFF
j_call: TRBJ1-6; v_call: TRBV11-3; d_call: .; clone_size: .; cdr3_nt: TGTGCCAGCAGCTTGGACTTGCAGGGTCGGTCACCCCTCCACTTT; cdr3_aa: CASSLDLQGRSPLHF
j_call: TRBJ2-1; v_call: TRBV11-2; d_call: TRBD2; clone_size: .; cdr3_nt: TGTGCCAGCAGCTTCCCGGGACTAGGGTACAATGAGCAGTTCTTC; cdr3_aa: CASSFPGLGYNEQFF
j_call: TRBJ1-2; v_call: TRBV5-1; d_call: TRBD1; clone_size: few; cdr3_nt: TGCGCCAGCAGCTCGGGACAGGGGGCGCGATATGGCTACACCTTC; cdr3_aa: CASSSGQGARYGYTF
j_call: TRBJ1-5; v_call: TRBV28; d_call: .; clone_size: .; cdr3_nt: TGTGCCAGCCTCGGTGGGGGGGCAGCCAATCAGCCCCAGCATTTT; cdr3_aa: CASLGGGAANQPQHF
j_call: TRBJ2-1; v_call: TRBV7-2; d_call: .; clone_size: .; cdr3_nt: TGTGCCAGCAGCCGAAGGCGAGTTATCCCCCGCAATGAGCAGTTCTTC; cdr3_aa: CASSRRRVIPRNEQFF
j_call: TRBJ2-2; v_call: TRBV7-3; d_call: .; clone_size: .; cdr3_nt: TGTGCCAGCAGCTTAGCCATCACCGGGGAGCTGTTTTTT; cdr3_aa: CASSLAITGELFF
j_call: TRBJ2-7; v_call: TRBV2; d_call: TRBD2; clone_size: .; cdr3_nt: TGTGCCAGCGGTAGCGGGGGGGTCTACGAGCAGTACTTC; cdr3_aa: CASGSGGVYEQYF
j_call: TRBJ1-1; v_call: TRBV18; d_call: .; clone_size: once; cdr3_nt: TGTGCCAGCTCAGAACAGGGACGGGACACTGAAGCTTTCTTT; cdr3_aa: CASSEQGRDTEAFF
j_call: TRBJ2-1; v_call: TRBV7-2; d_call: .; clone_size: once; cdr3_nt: TGTGCCAGCAGCCCAGAATGGCATTCCTACAATGAGCAGTTCTTC; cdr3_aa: CASSPEWHSYNEQFF
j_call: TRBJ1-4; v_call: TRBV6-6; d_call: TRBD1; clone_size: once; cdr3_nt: TGTGCCGGGGGCGGACAGGGGGCGACTAATGAAAAACTGTTTTTT; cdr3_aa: CAGGGQGATNEKLFF
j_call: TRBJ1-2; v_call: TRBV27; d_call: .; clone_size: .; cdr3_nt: TGTGCCAGCAGTTTATTCGGGACGCAGGATGGCTACACCTTC; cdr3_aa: CASSLFGTQDGYTF
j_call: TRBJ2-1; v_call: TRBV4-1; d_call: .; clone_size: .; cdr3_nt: TGCGCCAGCAGCCAAGAATATAGAAGCTCCTACAATGAGCAGTTCTTC; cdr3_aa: CASSQEYRSSYNEQFF
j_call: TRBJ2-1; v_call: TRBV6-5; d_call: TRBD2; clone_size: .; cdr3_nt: TGTGCCAGCATCACAGGGATAGCGGGAAGTGAGCAGTTCTTC; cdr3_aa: CASITGIAGSEQFF
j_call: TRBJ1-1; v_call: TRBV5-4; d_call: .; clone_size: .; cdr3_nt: TGTGCCAGCAGCTCCGTTGACGGGTACACTGAAGCTTTCTTT; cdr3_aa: CASSSVDGYTEAFF
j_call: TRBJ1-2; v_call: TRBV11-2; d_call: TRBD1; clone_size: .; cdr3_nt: TGTGCCAGCAGCTTAGGGACAGGGAGTGGCTACACCTTC; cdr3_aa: CASSLGTGSGYTF
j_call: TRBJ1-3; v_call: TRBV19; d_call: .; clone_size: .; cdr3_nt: TGTGCCAGTAGTAACAGGCGGATCTCTGGAAACACCATATATTTT; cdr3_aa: CASSNRRISGNTIYF
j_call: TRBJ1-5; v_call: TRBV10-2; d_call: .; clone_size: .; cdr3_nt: TGCGCCAGTGCACCGCGGGGGCCACATCAGCCCCAGCATTTT; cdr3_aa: CASAPRGPHQPQHF
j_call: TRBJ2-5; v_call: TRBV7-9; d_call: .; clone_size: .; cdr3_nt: TGTGCCAGCAGCTTAGAATCGGGCTGGGAGACCCAGTACTTC; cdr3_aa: CASSLESGWETQYF
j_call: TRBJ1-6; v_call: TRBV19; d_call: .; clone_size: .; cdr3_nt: TGTGCCAGTAGGGGCGGACTAAATTCACCCCTCCACTTT; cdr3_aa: CASRGGLNSPLHF
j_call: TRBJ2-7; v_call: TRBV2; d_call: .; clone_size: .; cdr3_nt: TGTGCCAGCAGGGACTACTCCTACGAGCAGTACTTC; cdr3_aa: CASRDYSYEQYF
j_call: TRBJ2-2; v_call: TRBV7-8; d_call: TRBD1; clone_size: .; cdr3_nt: TGTGCCAGCAGCCTAACCGGGACAGGAGCCTTCAACACCGGGGAGCTGTTTTTT; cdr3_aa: CASSLTGTGAFNTGELFF
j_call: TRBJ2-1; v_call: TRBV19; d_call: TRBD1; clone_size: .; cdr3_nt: TGTGCCAGTAGTATAGAGGGACAGGGGGCAGGATACAATGAGCAGTTCTTC; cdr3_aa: CASSIEGQGAGYNEQFF
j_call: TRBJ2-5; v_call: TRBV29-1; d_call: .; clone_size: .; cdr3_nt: TGCAGCGTTCTTACTAGAGGGGAGACCCAGTACTTC; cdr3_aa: CSVLTRGETQYF
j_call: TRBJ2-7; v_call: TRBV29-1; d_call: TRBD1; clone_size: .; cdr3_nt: TGCAGCGTTTTGACAGGGGCAAGCGAGCAGTACTTC; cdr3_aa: CSVLTGASEQYF
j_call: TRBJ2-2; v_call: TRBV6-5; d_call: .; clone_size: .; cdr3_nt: TGTGCCAGCAGCCTCGGGACGGCGAACACCGGGGAGCTGTTTTTT; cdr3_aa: CASSLGTANTGELFF
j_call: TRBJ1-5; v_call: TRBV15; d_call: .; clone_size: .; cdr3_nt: TGTGCCACCAGCAGTATACCGGGACTATATAGCAATCAGCCCCAGCATTTT; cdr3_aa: CATSSIPGLYSNQPQHF
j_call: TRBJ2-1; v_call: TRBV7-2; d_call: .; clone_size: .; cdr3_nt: TGTGCCAGCAGCTCCCGGTGGGGGGGAGGGGGATCCTACAATGAGCAGTTCTTC; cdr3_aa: CASSSRWGGGGSYNEQFF
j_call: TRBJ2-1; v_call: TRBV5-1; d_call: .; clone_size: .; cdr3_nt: TGCGCCAGCAGCTTGGTTGCGGGCGTTGAGCAGTTCTTC; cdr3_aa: CASSLVAGVEQFF
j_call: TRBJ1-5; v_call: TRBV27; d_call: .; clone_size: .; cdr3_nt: TGTGCCAGCAGCTTCGGGCCGAATCAGCCCCAGCATTTT; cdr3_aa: CASSFGPNQPQHF
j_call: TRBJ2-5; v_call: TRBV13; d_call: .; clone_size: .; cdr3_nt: TGTGCCAGCAGCTTAGTATCAGTTCGAGAGACCCAGTACTTC; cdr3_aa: CASSLVSVRETQYF
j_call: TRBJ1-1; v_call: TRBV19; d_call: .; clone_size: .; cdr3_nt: TGTGCCAGTAGTATTGGTGGATGGGGCAGTTCCGTGGTTTGGGTTGGCACTGAAGCTTTCTTT; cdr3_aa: CASSIGGWGSSVVWVGTEAFF
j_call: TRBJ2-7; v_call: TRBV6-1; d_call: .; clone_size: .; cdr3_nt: TGTGCCAGCAGTGAGCACCGGACCCACTACGAGCAGTACTTC; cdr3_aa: CASSEHRTHYEQYF
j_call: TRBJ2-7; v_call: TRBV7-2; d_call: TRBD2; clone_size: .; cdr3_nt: TGTGCCAGCAGCTTAGCGGGACTAGTAACCTACGAGCAGTACTTC; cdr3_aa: CASSLAGLVTYEQYF
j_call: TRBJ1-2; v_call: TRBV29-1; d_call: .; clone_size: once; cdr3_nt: TGCAGCGTTGAAACGGGGCAGTACTATGGCTACACCTTC; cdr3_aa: CSVETGQYYGYTF
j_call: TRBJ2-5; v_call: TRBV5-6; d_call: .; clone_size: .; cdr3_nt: TGTGCCAGCAGCTTATACGGGAGTCCCCATCAAGAGACCCAGTACTTC; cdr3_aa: CASSLYGSPHQETQYF
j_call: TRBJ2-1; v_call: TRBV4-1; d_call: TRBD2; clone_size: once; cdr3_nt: TGCGCCAGCAGCCCGTTAGCGGGAGAATCCTACAATGAGCAGTTCTTC; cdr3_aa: CASSPLAGESYNEQFF
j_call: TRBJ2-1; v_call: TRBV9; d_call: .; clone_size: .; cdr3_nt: TGTGCCAGCAGCGCCGTCGGTGGCCTACCCGATGAGCAGTTCTTC; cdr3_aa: CASSAVGGLPDEQFF
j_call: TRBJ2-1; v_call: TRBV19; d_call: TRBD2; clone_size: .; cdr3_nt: TGTGCCAGTAGTCGGGGGGGATCCTACAATGAGCAGTTCTTC; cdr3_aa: CASSRGGSYNEQFF
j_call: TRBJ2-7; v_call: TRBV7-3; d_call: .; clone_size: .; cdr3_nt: TGTGCCAGCAGCATCTCCTGGCAGGCCGACGAGCAGTACTTC; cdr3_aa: CASSISWQADEQYF
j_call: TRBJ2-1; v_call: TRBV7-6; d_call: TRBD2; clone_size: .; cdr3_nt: TGTGCCAGCAGCTTGGGACTAGCGGGCTACAATGAGCAGTTCTTC; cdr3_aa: CASSLGLAGYNEQFF
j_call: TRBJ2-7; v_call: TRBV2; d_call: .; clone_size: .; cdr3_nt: TGTGCCAGCAGTGAAAGGTTAGGCTACGAGCAGTACTTC; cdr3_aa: CASSERLGYEQYF
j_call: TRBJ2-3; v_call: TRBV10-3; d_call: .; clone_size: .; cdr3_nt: TGTGCCACCGAGGTCGGGGGGCTGAGCACAGATACGCAGTATTTT; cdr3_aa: CATEVGGLSTDTQYF
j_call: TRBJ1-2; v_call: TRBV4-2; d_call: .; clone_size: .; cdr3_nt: TGTGCCAGCACGGTCGGGGACACTAACTATGGCTACACCTTC; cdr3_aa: CASTVGDTNYGYTF
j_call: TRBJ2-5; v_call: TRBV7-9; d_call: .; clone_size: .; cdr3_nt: TGTGCCAGCAGCTTAGGCGCGACCCAGTACTTC; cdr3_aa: CASSLGATQYF
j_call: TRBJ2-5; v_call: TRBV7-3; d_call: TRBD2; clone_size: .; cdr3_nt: TGTGCCAGCAGCCTGGGACTAGCGCCTGGCCAGGGGACCCAGTACTTC; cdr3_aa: CASSLGLAPGQGTQYF
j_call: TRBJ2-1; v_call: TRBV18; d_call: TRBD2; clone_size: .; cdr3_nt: TGTGCCAGCTCAACTAGCGGGTACAATGAGCAGTTCTTC; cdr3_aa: CASSTSGYNEQFF
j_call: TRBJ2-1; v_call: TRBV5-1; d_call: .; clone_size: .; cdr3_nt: TGCGCCAGCAGCTATGGGGGTTCCTACAATGAGCAGTTCTTC; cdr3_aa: CASSYGGSYNEQFF
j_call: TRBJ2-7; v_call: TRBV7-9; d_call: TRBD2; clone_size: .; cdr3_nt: TGTGCCAGCAGCTTATCCGGGGGGGAGCAGTACTTC; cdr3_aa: CASSLSGGEQYF
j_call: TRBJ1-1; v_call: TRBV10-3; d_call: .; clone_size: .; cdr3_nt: TGTGCCATCAGGGGGACGACCTTGAACACTGAAGCTTTCTTT; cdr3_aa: CAIRGTTLNTEAFF
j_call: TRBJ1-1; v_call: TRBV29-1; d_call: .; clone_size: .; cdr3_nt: TGCAGCGTTGAACCCCCAGACAGGGAAGCTTTCTTT; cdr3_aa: CSVEPPDREAFF
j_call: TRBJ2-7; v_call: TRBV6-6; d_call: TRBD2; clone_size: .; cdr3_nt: TGTGCCAGCAGTTACTCGAGCGGGAGGCGCTCCTACGAGCAGTACTTC; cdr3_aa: CASSYSSGRRSYEQYF
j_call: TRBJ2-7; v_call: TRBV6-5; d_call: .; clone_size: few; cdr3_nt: TGTGCCAGCAGTTACCGGGAGACGGACGAGCAGTACTTC; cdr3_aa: CASSYRETDEQYF
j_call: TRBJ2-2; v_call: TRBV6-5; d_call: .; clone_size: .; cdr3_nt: TGTGCCAGCAGTTACTCAGGGACCGACGGGGAGCTGTTTTTT; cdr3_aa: CASSYSGTDGELFF
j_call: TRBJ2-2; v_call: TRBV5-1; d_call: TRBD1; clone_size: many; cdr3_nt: TGCGCCAGCACCACGCCCAAGACAGGGGGAAACACCGGGGAGCTGTTTTTT; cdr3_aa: CASTTPKTGGNTGELFF
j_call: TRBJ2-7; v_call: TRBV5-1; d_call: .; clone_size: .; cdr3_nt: TGCGCCAGCAGCTGGCCCGGGACCTCGGCAACCTACGAGCAGTACTTC; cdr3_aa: CASSWPGTSATYEQYF
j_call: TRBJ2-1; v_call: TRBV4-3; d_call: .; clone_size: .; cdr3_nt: TGCGCCAGCAGCCCTCGAACCCGTAATGAGCAGTTCTTC; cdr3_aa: CASSPRTRNEQFF